This TCR beta chain was captured in a study of regulatory T cells in long-lasting Graves disease. Turning to the study itself: Graves' patients (newly diagnosed) had been on antithyroid drugs under 3 months.

Researchers made TCR beta libraries by using iRepertoire HTBI primers and running Arm-PCR on CDR3 regions. TCRdb used MiXCR to reprocess the multiplex PCR reads, holding one entry per CDR3 protein. Of approximately 400,000 distinct CDR3 sequences listed, about 15% are singletons. The time point was: newly diagnosed GD, antithyroid drugs for less than 3 months. Researchers made the TCR library from RNA that was extracted from PBMCs. An endocrinology department in Xi'an, China, recruited the patients. With 7 bases removed from V and 8 bases from J, the gap between germline ends came to 23 bases. The CDR3 runs 16 residues. In germline, CDR1 is MDHEN, CDR2 SYDVKM. This clonotype appeared many times. The sample was also reused in another study, on T cells in Graves' hyperthyroidism and ophthalmopathy. Per that paper: Stable hyperthyroidism and ophthalmopathy were separated using 13 V-J signatures.

The genes are TRBV28 and TRBJ1-4; a possible D gene is TRBD1 (5 bases). This sample comprised peripheral blood mononuclear cells (PBMCs), obtained at new diagnosis, from a patient treated with antithyroid drugs. This TCR was recovered from a woman aged 40 to 50 with Graves disease. This CDR3 reads CASNTPKGVVGEKLFF. The CDR3, as DNA: TGTGCCAGCAACACTCCAAAAGGGGTGGTTGGAGAAAAACTGTTTTTT.